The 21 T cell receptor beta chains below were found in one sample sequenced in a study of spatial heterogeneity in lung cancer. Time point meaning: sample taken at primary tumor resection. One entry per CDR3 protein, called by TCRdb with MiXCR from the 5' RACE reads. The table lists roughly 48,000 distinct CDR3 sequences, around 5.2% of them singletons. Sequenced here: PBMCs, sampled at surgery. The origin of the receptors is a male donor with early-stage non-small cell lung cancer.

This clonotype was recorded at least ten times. The CDR3 region is CASSLDPGTDTQYF. The CDR3 DNA follows: TGCGCCAGCAGCTTGGACCCAGGCACAGATACGCAGTATTTT. The chain joins TRBV5-1 to TRBJ2-3; D not resolved. V was clipped by 0 bases and J by 1 base, with 6 bases between them. The CDR3 runs 14 residues. Per germline, CDR1 SGHRS and CDR2 YFSETQ.

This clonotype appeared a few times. DNA of the CDR3: TGCGCCAGCAGCATGGTCCTGGCAGATACGCAGTATTTT. Translation gives CASSMVLADTQYF. The V gene is TRBV5-1, the J gene TRBJ2-3; D remains ambiguous. Between the trimmed V and J ends, which lost 4 bases and 4 bases, there was a span of 10 bases. The V gene's germline CDR1 is SGHRS and CDR2 YFSETQ. CDR3 length: 13 residues.

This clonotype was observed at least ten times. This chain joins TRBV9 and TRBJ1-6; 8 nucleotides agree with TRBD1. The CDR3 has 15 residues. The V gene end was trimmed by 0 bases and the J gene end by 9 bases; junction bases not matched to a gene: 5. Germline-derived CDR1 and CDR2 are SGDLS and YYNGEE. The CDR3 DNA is TGTGCCAGCAGCGTAGGATCAGGGGGCGTTTCACCCCTCCACTTT. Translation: CASSVGSGGVSPLHF.

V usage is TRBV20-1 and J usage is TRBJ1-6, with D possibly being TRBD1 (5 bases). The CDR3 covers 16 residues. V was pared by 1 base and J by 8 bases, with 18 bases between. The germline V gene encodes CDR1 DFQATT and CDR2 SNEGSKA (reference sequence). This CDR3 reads CSARVLPGSQDSPLHF. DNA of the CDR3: TGCAGTGCTAGAGTCCTACCGGGCTCACAGGATTCACCCCTCCACTTT.

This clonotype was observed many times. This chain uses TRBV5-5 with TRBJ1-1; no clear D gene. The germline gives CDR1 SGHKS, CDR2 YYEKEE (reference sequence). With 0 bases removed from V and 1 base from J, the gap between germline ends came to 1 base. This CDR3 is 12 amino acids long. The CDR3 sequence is CASSLANTEAFF. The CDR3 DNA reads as TGTGCCAGCAGCTTGGCGAACACTGAAGCTTTCTTT.

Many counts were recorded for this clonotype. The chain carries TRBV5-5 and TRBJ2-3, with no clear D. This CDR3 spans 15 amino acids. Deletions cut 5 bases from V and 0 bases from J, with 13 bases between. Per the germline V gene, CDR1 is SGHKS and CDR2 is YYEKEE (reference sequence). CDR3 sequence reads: CASSPSMVSTDTQYF. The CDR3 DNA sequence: TGTGCCAGCAGTCCAAGTATGGTTAGCACAGATACGCAGTATTTT.

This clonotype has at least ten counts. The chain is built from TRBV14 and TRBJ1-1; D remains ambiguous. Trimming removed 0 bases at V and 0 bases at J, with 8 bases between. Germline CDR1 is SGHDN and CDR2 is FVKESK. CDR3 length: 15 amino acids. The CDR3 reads CASSQDPLVNTEAFF. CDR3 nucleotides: TGTGCCAGCAGCCAAGATCCCCTTGTGAACACTGAAGCTTTCTTT.

The CDR3 sequence is CARSVAGETQYF. CDR3 nucleotides: TGTGCCAGATCTGTGGCGGGGGAGACCCAGTACTTC. V usage is TRBV28 and J usage is TRBJ2-5, with TRBD2 as a possible D gene (6 bases). V lost 9 bases to trimming and J lost 5 bases, with 13 bases between them. Germline V lookup: CDR1 MDHEN, CDR2 SYDVKM. The length of the CDR3 is 12 residues.

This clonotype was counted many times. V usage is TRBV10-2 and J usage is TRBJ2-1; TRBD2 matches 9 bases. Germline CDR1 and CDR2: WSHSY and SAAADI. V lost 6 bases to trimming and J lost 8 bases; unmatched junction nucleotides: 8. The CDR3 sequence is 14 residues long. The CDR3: CASRVSGSAYEQFF. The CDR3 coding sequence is TGCGCCAGCAGGGTTAGCGGGAGCGCGTATGAGCAGTTCTTC.

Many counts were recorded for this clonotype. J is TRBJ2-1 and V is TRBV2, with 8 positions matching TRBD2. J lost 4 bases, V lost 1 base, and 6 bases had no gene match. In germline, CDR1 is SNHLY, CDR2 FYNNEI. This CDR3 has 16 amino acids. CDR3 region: CASSEEGSGNYNEQFF. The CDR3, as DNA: TGTGCCAGCAGTGAAGAAGGTAGCGGGAATTACAATGAGCAGTTCTTC.

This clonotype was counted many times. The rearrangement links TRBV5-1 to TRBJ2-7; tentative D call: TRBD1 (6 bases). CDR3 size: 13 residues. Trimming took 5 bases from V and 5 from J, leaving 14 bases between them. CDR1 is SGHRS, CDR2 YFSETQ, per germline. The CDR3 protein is CASRQGHPDEQYF. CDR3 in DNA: TGCGCCAGCAGGCAGGGACACCCTGACGAGCAGTACTTC.

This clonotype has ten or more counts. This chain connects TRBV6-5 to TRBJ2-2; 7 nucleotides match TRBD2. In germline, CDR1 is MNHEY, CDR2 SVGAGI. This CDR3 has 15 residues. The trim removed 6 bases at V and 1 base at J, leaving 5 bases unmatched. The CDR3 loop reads CASRAAGMNTGELFF. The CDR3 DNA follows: TGTGCCAGCAGGGCAGCGGGAATGAACACCGGGGAGCTGTTTTTT.

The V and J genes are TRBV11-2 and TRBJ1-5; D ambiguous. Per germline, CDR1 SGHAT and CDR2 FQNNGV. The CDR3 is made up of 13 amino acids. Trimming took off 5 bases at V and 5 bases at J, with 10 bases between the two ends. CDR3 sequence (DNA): TGTGCCAGCAGCCTGACGGAAGATCAGCCCCAGCATTTT. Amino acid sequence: CASSLTEDQPQHF.

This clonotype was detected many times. CDR3 protein: CASSQTGGPYTF. The CDR3 DNA reads TGTGCCAGCAGCCAAACAGGGGGCCCCTACACCTTC. The chain combines TRBV7-2 with TRBJ1-2; 9 positions agree with TRBD1. The CDR3 has 12 residues. V gave up 5 bases and J gave up 10 bases; unmatched junction bases: 5. Germline V lookup: CDR1 SGHTA, CDR2 FQGNSA.

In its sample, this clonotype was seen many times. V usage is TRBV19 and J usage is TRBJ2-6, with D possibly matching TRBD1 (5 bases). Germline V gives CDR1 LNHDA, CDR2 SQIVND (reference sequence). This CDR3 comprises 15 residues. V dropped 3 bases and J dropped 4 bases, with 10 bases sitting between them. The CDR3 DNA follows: TGTGCCAGTAGTATCAGGGCGTCCGGGGCCAACGTCCTGACTTTC. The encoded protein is CASSIRASGANVLTF. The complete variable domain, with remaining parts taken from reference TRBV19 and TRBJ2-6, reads DGGITQSPKYLFRKEGQNVTLSCEQNLNHDAMYWYRQDPGQGLRLIYYSQIVNDFQKGDIAEGYSVSREKKESFPLTVTSAQKNPTAFYLCASSIRASGANVLTFGAGSRLTVL.

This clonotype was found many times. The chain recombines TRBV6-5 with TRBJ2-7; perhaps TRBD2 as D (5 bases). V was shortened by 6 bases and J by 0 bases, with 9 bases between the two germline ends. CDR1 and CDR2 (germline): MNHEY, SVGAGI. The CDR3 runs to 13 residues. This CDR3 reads CASRISGSYEQYF. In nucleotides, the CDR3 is TGTGCCAGCAGAATAAGCGGCTCCTACGAGCAGTACTTC.

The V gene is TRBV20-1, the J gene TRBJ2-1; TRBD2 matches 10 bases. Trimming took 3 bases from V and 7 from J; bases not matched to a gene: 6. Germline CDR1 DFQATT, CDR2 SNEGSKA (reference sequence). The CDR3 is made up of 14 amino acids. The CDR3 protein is CSASPGLANNEQFF. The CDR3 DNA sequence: TGCAGTGCTAGTCCGGGACTAGCGAATAATGAGCAGTTCTTC.

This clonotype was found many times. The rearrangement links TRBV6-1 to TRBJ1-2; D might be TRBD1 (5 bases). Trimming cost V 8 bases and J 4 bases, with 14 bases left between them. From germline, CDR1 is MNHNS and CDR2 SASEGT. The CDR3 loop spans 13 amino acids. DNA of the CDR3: TGTGCCAGCCAGACAGCCCTCCCCTATGGCTACACCTTC. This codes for CASQTALPYGYTF.

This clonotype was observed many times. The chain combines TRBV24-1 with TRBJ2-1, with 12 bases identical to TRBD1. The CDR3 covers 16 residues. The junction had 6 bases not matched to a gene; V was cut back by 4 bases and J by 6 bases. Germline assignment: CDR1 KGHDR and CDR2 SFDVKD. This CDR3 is CATSDPGGQGANEQFF. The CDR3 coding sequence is TGTGCCACCAGTGACCCTGGGGGACAGGGGGCCAATGAGCAGTTCTTC.

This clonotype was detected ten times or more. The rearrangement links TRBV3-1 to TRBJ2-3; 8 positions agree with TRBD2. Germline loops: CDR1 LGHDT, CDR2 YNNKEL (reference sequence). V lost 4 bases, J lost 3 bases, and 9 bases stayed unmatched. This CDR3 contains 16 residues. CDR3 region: CASSREASGLTDTQYF. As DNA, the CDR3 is TGTGCCAGCAGCCGGGAGGCTAGCGGGTTGACAGATACGCAGTATTTT.

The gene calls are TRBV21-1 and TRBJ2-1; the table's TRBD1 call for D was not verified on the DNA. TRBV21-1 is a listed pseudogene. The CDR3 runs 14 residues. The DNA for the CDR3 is TGTGCCAGCAGGGGGGCTCCCTCCTACAATGAGCAGTTCTTC. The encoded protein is CASRGAPSYNEQFF.